This TCR beta chain was obtained from a study of shared clonotypes between healthy human individuals. About the research overall: Three men and a couple of women, aged 18 to 49, were donors. Notes on the study in general: Shared clonotypes across all four donors exceeded non-shared ones in generation probability.

As for this clone: The antigen is not known.

Looked up from germline, CDR1 is SGHAT and CDR2 is FQNNGV. Trimming took 2 bases from V and 4 from J, leaving 14 bases between them. This CDR3 is 15 amino acids long. At deep level, the assay was performed. Every immunoSEQ plate was one replicate of a subset's evenly spread DNA. Repertoires were generated with immunoSEQ multiplex PCR, while TCRdb's copy carries only in-frame clones and drops some. The repertoire holds about 1.1 million clones, with approximately 78% as singletons. The chain links TRBV11-2 to TRBJ1-1; TRBD1 might be the D (6 bases). The receptor was derived from a man younger than 35 in good health. Some clones in this sample may be carry-over from other donors' samples. The sample comprised memory CD4+ T cells from PBMCs. This sample's subset: CD45RA-negative fraction. The CDR3, as DNA: TGTGCCAGCAGCTTACCCTTTAGAGGGGGCACTGAAGCTTTCTTT. It is translated as CASSLPFRGGTEAFF.